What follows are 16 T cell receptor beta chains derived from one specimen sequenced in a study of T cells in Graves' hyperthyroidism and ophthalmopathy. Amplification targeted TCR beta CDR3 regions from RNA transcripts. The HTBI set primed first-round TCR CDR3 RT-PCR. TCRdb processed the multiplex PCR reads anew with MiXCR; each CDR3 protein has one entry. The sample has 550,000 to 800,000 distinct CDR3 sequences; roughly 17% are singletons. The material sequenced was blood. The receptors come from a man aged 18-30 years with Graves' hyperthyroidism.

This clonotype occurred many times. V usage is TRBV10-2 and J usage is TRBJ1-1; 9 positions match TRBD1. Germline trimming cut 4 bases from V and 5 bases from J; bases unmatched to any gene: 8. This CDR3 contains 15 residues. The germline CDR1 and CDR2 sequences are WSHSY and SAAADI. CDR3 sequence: CASSVGTGKRTEAFF. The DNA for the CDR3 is TGCGCCAGCAGTGTCGGGACAGGGAAAAGGACTGAAGCTTTCTTT.

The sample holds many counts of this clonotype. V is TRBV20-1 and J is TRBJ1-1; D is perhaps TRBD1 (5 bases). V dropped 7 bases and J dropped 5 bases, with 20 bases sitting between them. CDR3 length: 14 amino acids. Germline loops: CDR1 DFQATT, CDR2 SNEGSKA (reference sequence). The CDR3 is CSGLVGGRGTEAFF. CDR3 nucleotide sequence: TGCAGTGGATTAGTGGGGGGTAGGGGTACTGAAGCTTTCTTT.

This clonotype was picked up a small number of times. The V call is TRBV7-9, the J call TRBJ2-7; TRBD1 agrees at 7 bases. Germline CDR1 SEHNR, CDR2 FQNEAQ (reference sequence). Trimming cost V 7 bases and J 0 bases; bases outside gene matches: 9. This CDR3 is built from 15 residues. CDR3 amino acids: CASTLGDRPSYEQYF. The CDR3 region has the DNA TGTGCCAGCACCCTAGGGGACAGACCCTCCTACGAGCAGTACTTC.

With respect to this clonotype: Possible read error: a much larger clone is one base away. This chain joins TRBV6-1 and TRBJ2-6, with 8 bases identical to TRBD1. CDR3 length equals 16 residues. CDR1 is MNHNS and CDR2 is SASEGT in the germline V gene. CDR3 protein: CVSSDPDRAGANVLTF. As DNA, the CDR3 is TGTGTCAGCAGTGACCCGGACAGGGCTGGGGCCAACGTCCTGACTTTC.

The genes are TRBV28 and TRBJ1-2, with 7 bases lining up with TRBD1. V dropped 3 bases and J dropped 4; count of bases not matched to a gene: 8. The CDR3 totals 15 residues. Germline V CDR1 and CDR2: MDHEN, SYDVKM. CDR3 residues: CASSFPLDRVYGYTF. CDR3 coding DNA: TGTGCCAGCAGTTTCCCCCTTGACAGGGTCTATGGCTACACCTTC.

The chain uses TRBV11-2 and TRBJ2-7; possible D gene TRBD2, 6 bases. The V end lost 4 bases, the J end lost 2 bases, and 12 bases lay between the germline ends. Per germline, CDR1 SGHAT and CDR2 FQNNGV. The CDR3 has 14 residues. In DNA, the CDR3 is TGTGCCAGCAGCTCGGGACTCCCCCCCTACGAGCAGTACTTC. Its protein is CASSSGLPPYEQYF.

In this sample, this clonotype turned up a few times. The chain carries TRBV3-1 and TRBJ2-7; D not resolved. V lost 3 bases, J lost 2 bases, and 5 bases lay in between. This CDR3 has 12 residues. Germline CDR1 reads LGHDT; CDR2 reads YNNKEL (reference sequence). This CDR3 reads CASSQIAYEQYF. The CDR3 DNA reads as TGTGCCAGCAGCCAGATAGCCTACGAGCAGTACTTC.

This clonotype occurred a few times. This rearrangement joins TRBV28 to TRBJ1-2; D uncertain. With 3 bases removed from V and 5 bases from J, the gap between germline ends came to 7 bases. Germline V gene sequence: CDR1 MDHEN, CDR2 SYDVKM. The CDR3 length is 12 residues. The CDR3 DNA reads TGTGCCAGCAGTTTTCAGTATTATGGCTACACCTTC. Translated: CASSFQYYGYTF.

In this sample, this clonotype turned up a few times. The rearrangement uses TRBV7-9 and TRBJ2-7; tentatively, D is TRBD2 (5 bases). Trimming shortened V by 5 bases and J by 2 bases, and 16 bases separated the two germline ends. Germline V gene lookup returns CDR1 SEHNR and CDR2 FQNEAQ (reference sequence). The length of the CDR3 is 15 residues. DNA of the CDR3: TGTGCCAGCAGCCAGTCCCGGCTGGGAGCCTACGAGCAGTACTTC. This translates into CASSQSRLGAYEQYF.

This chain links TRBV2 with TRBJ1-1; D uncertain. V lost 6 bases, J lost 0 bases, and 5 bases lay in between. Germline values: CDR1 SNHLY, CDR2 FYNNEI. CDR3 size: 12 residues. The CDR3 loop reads CASSAMNTEAFF. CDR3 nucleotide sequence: TGTGCCAGCAGCGCCATGAACACTGAAGCTTTCTTT.

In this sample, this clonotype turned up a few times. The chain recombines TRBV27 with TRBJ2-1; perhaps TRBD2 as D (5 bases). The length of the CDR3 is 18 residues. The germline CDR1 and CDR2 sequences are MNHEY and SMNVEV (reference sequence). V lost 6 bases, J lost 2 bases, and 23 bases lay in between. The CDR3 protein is CASSRRGLSPGAYNEQFF. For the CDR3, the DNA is TGTGCCAGCAGCCGGAGAGGGCTATCTCCGGGCGCCTACAATGAGCAGTTCTTC.

CDR3 nucleotide sequence: TGTGCCAGCAGCCAAGATCTGATCGGGAGCTACAATGAGCAGTTCTTC. As protein: CASSQDLIGSYNEQFF. This chain uses TRBV3-1 with TRBJ2-1, with D possibly matching TRBD2 (6 bases). The CDR3 loop spans 16 amino acids. Germline lookup yields CDR1 LGHDT and CDR2 YNNKEL (reference sequence). The V end lost 0 bases, the J end lost 3 bases, and 12 bases lay between the germline ends.

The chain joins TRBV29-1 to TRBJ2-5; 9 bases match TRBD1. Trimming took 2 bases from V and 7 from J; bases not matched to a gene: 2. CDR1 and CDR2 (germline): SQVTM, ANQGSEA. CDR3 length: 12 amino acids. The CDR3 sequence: CSVELDRGTQYF. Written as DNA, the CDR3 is TGCAGCGTTGAATTGGACAGGGGGACCCAGTACTTC. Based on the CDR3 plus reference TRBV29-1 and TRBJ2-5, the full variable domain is SAVISQKPSRDICQRGTSLTIQCQVDSQVTMMFWYRQQPGQSLTLIATANQGSEATYESGFVIDKFPISRPNLTFSTLTVSNMSPEDSSIYLCSVELDRGTQYFGPGTRLLVL.

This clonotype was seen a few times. This CDR3 is CASSVVGGSASVQFF. The DNA of the CDR3 is TGCGCCAGCAGCGTCGTGGGAGGGAGCGCCAGCGTGCAGTTCTTC. The chain carries TRBV4-1 and TRBJ2-1; 7 nucleotides align to TRBD2. After removal of 5 bases from V and 12 bases from J, the junction contained 16 bases not matched to a gene. The germline gives CDR1 MGHRA, CDR2 YSYEKL. CDR3 length equals 15 residues.

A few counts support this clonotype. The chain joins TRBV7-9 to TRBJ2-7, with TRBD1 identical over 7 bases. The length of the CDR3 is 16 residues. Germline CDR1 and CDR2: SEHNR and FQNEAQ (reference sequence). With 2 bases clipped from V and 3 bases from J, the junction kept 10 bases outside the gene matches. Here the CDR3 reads CASSLSGQDGVYEQYF. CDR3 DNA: TGTGCCAGCAGCTTATCAGGACAGGATGGGGTCTACGAGCAGTACTTC.

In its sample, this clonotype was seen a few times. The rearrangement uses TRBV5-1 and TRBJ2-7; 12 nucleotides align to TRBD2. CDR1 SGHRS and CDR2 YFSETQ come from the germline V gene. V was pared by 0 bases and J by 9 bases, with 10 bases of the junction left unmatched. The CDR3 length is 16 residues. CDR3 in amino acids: CASSLVPGTSGLRQYF. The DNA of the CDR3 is TGCGCCAGCAGCTTGGTCCCCGGGACTAGCGGGTTACGGCAGTACTTC.